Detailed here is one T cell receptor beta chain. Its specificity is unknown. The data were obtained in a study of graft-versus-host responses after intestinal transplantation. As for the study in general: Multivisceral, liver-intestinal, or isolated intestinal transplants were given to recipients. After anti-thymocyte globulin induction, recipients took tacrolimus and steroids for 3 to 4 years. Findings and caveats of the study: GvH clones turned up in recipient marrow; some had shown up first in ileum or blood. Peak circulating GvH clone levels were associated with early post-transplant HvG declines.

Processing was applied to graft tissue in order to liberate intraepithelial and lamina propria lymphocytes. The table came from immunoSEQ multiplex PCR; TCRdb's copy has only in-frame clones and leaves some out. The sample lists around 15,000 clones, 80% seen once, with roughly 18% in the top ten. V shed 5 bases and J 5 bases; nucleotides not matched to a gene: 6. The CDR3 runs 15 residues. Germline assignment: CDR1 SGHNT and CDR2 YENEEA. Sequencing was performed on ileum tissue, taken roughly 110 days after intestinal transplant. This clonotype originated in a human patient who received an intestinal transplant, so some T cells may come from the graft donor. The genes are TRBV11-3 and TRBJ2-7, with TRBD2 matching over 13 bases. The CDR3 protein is CASSPGLAGWNEQYF. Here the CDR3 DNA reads TGTGCCAGCAGCCCGGGACTAGCGGGATGGAACGAGCAGTACTTC.